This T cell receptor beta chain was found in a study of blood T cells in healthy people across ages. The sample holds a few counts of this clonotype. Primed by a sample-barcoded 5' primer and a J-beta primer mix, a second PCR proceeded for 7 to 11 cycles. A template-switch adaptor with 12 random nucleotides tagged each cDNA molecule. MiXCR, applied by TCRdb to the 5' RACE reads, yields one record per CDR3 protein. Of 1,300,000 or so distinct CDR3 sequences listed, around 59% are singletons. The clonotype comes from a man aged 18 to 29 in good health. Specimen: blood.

The CDR3 loop is CASSPGDGSSYNSPLHF. The CDR3 coding sequence is TGTGCCAGCAGCCCCGGAGATGGGAGCTCCTATAATTCACCCCTCCACTTT. V is TRBV6-2 or TRBV6-3 and J is TRBJ1-6, with unresolved D. Germline V gives CDR1 MNHEY, CDR2 SVGEGT. V was cut by 6 bases and J by 0 bases, with 15 bases left in between. This CDR3 contains 17 residues.